Each of the 11 T cell receptor beta chains below was sequenced from the same sample in a study of T cells in Graves' hyperthyroidism and ophthalmopathy. RNA transcripts gave rise to amplified TCR beta CDR3 regions. The TCR CDR3 first-round RT-PCR relied on the HTBI primer set. TCRdb redid the calling of the multiplex PCR reads with MiXCR, one entry per CDR3 protein. The table lists about 580,000 distinct CDR3 sequences, about 43% of them singletons. Sequencing was carried out using peripheral blood or thyroid tissue (not recorded which). Receptors originate from a woman younger than 30 with Graves' hyperthyroidism.

The V and J genes are TRBV7-9 and TRBJ1-1, with TRBD1 identical over 8 bases. Trimming cost V 5 bases and J 5 bases; bases outside gene matches: 28. Germline CDR1 is SEHNR and CDR2 is FQNEAQ (reference sequence). The CDR3 runs to 21 residues. The CDR3 nucleotides read TGTGCCAGCAGCCAAGTGTCTCAGGGGGCCGGGCAGCCCCAGCATTTTACTGAAGCTTTCTTT. Its translation: CASSQVSQGAGQPQHFTEAFF.

Of note for this clonotype: It may be a read error: a sequence one base away is much more abundant. The rearrangement links TRBV7-8 to TRBJ1-5, with TRBD1 matching over 9 bases. V shed 6 bases, J shed 7 bases, and the junction held 10 bases outside the gene matches. Germline assignment: CDR1 SGHVS and CDR2 FQNEAQ. The CDR3 loop spans 15 amino acids. DNA for the CDR3: TGTGCCAGCAGGCCCGGGGGACAGGGTCAGCAGCCCCAGCATTTT. Translation gives CASRPGGQGQQPQHF.

This clonotype was observed at least ten times. The genes are TRBV6-5 and TRBJ1-2; D is unresolved. The CDR3 extends over 12 amino acids. The germline CDR1 and CDR2 sequences are MNHEY and SVGAGI. V was pared by 6 bases and J by 8 bases, with 13 bases between. The CDR3 sequence is CASSHTRRGYTF. CDR3 nucleotides: TGTGCCAGCAGCCATACACGGAGAGGCTACACCTTC.

V and J are TRBV25-1 and TRBJ2-1; 8 nucleotides agree with TRBD1. V shed 5 bases and J 9 bases; nucleotides not matched to a gene: 9. CDR3 length: 14 residues. Per germline, CDR1 MGHDK and CDR2 SYGVNS. The CDR3 loop is CASSRQGARSEQFF. CDR3 sequence (DNA): TGTGCCAGCAGTAGGCAGGGGGCTCGGAGTGAGCAGTTCTTC.

This clonotype was picked up a small number of times. The chain links TRBV5-4 to TRBJ2-2, with 11 bases identical to TRBD2. This CDR3 is 16 amino acids long. V lost 4 bases to trimming and J lost 2 bases; unmatched junction nucleotides: 4. Germline CDR1 and CDR2: SGHNT and YYREEE (reference sequence). DNA of the CDR3: TGTGCCAGCAGCCCCAGACTAGCGGGAAACACCGGGGAGCTGTTTTTT. Encoded protein: CASSPRLAGNTGELFF.

Concerning this clonotype itself: A much larger clonotype is one base distant, so this may be a read error. The rearrangement joins TRBV5-1 to TRBJ2-2, with 7 nucleotides matching TRBD1. The CDR3 extends over 14 amino acids. V shed 0 bases, J shed 11 bases, and the junction held 7 bases outside the gene matches. Germline values: CDR1 SGHRS, CDR2 YFSETQ. The CDR3 bases are TGCGCCAGCAGCTTGGAATTAGGACAGGCCGAGCTGTTTTTT. The encoded protein is CASSLELGQAELFF.

At least ten counts were recorded for this clonotype. The CDR3 is CSVERPNTGELFF. Here the CDR3 DNA reads TGCAGCGTTGAGAGGCCGAACACCGGGGAGCTGTTTTTT. The chain couples TRBV29-1 to TRBJ2-2; D not resolved. Germline V gene lookup returns CDR1 SQVTM and CDR2 ANQGSEA. Trimming shortened V by 3 bases and J by 0 bases, and 5 bases separated the two germline ends. The length of the CDR3 is 13 residues.

The chain combines TRBV9 with TRBJ1-2; D is unresolved. V shed 4 bases and J shed 3 bases, with 16 bases lying between them. Germline CDR1 and CDR2: SGDLS and YYNGEE. CDR3 length equals 15 residues. This CDR3 reads CASSLRLWDHYGYTF. The CDR3 DNA reads as TGTGCCAGCAGCCTCAGACTCTGGGATCACTATGGCTACACCTTC.

V is TRBV10-2 and J is TRBJ2-7; maybe TRBD2 (5 bases). The DNA end lines up better with TRBJ2-1; the J call may be wrong. CDR3 length equals 15 residues. The V gene's germline CDR1 is WSHSY and CDR2 SAAADI. CDR3 bases: TGCGCCAGCAGATCCGGGATGAGCTCCTACAATGAGCAGTTCTTC. It yields the protein CASRSGMSSYNEQFF.

The chain employs TRBV7-9 and TRBJ2-7; TRBD2 matches 7 bases. V trimming: 11 bases; J trimming: 0 bases; junction bases outside the gene matches: 10. The germline CDR1 and CDR2 sequences are SEHNR and FQNEAQ (reference sequence). CDR3 length equals 14 residues. CDR3 sequence: CAWWGGEYSYEQYF. The CDR3 DNA sequence: TGTGCCTGGTGGGGAGGGGAGTACTCCTACGAGCAGTACTTC.

CDR3 amino acids: CSGRDRANSPLHF. The CDR3 DNA follows: TGCAGTGGAAGGGACAGGGCAAATTCACCCCTCCACTTT. This chain links TRBV20-1 with TRBJ1-6; TRBD1 matches at 9 bases. CDR3 length: 13 amino acids. The germline V gene encodes CDR1 DFQATT and CDR2 SNEGSKA (reference sequence). The ends lost 7 bases at V and 7 bases at J; junction bases unmatched: 5.